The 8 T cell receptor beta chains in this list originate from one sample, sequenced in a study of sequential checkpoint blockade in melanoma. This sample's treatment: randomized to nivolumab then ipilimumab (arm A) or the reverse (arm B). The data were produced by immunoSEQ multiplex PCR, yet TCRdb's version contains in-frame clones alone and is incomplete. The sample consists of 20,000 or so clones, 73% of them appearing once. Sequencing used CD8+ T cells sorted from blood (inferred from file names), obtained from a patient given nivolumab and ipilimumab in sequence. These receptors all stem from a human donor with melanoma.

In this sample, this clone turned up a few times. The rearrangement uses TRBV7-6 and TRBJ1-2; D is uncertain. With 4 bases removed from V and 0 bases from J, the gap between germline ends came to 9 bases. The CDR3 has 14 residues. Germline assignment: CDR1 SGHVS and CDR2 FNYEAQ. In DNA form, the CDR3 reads TGTGCCAGCAGCTCGAGCGCCGCTAACTATGGCTACACCTTC. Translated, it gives CASSSSAANYGYTF.

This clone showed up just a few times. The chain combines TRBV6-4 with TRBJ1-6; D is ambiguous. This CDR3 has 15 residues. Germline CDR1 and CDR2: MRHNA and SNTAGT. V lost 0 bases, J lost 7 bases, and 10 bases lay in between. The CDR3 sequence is CASSDSTTGNSPLHF. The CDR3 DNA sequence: TGTGCCAGCAGTGACTCTACAACGGGGAATTCACCCCTCCACTTT.

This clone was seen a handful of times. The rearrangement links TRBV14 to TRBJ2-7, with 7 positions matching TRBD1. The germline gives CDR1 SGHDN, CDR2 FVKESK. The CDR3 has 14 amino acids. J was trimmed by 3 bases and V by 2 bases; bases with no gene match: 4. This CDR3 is CASSQRGQFYEQYF. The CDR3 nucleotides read TGTGCCAGCAGCCAACGGGGACAGTTCTACGAGCAGTACTTC.

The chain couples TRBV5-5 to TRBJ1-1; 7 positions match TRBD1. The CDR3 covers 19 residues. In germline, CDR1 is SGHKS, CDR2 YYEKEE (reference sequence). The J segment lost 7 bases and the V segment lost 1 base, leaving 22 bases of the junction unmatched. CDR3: CASSLSRTGVGFRWDEAFF. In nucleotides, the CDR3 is TGTGCCAGCAGCTTGTCCCGGACAGGTGTCGGTTTTCGTTGGGATGAAGCTTTCTTT.

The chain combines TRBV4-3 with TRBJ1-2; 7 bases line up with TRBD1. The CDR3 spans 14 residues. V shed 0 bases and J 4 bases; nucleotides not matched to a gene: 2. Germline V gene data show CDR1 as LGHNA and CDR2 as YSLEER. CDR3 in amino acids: CASSQDYRGYGYTF. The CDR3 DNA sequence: TGCGCCAGCAGCCAAGATTACAGGGGCTATGGCTACACCTTC.

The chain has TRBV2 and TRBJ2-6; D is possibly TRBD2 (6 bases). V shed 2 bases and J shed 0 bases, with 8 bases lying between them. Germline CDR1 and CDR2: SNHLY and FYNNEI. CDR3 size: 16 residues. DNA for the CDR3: TGTGCCAGCAGTGAATACGGGAGCTCTGGGGCCAACGTCCTGACTTTC. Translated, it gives CASSEYGSSGANVLTF. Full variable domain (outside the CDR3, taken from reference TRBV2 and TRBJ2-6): EPEVTQTPSHQVTQMGQEVILRCVPISNHLYFYWYRQILGQKVEFLVSFYNNEISEKSEIFDDQFSVERPDGSNFTLKIRSTKLEDSAMYFCASSEYGSSGANVLTFGAGSRLTVL.

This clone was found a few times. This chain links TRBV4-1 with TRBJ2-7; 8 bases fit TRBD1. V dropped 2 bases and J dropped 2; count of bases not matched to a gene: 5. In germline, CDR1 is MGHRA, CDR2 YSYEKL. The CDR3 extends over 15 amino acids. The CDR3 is CASSQSATGAYEQYF. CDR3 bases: TGCGCCAGCAGCCAAAGCGCGACAGGGGCCTACGAGCAGTACTTC.

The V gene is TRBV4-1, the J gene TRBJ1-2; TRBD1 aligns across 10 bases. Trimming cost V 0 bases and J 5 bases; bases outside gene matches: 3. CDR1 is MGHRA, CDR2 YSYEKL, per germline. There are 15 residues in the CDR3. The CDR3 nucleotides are TGCGCCAGCAGCCAAGATAGGGGACAGGGGTATGGCTACACCTTC. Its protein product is CASSQDRGQGYGYTF.